The sequence of this T cell receptor (beta chain) was determined in a study of T-cell memory formation after mild COVID-19. This CDR3 contains 15 residues. V lost 3 bases and J lost 5; bases outside the gene matches: 6. CDR1 is MDHEN and CDR2 is SYDVKM in the germline V gene. A 5'RACE reaction primed in the constant segment made cDNA libraries of TCR alpha and TCR beta, and these carried sample barcodes and UMIs. TCRdb reanalysed the 5' RACE reads using MiXCR and keeps one entry per CDR3 protein. The data hold approximately 270,000 distinct CDR3 sequences, with roughly 15% observed a single time. On this clonotype: Its antigen is as yet unknown.

Study observations and caveats: Clones shrinking from day 15 to 85 showed even CD4/CD8 mixes; later expanders tilted CD4+. The pre-infection memory compartment contained some responding clones, suggesting cross-reactive memory joined. Among contracting clones, CD4+ were mainly CM/EM and CD8+ enriched in EMRA.

The V gene is TRBV28, the J gene TRBJ2-1; 8 positions match TRBD2. The TCR originated in a man between 18 and 35 years old who had mild COVID-19 (a few samples of this study predate the infection). Cell type and time point are not known. The sample comprised PBMCs or a T cell subset sorted from them (not recorded which). CDR3 sequence reads: CASSLTGTSNNEQFF. In DNA, the CDR3 is TGTGCCAGCAGTTTGACCGGGACTAGTAACAATGAGCAGTTCTTC.